Listed here are 25 T cell receptor beta chains from one sample, sequenced in a study of T-cell reconstitution after alpha-beta-depleted transplantation in children. Unique molecular identifiers were incorporated into the prepared TCRbeta library. TCRdb re-called the PCR reads with MiXCR, one entry per CDR3 protein. The table lists hundreds of thousands of distinct CDR3 sequences, 10% to 13% of them singletons. Sequences were derived from PBMCs, sampled before TCRalphabeta/CD19-depleted stem cell transplant. The source is a child aged 2 to 9 with inherited bone marrow failure, due to receive a stem cell transplant.

This clonotype has only a few counts. This sequence may be a read error, since a much larger clone differs from it by one base. The chain joins TRBV14 to TRBJ2-7; D is ambiguous. Trimming removed 4 bases at V and 0 bases at J, with 7 bases between. Germline assignment: CDR1 SGHDN and CDR2 FVKESK. The CDR3 contains 13 residues. The DNA for the CDR3 is TGTGCCAGCAGCCCCACTACCTCCTACGAGCAGTACTTC. This encodes CASSPTTSYEQYF.

This clonotype was counted ten times or more. The genes are TRBV9 and TRBJ2-7, with a tentative D call TRBD2 (5 bases). Germline V CDR1 and CDR2: SGDLS, YYNGEE. The CDR3 runs to 13 residues. The V end was cut by 3 bases, the J end by 1 base, with 8 bases between. The CDR3 loop is CASSDGNSYEQYF. The CDR3 DNA follows: TGTGCCAGCAGCGACGGGAATTCCTACGAGCAGTACTTC.

This clonotype was found many times. CDR3 residues: CSVAFRGGTREQYF. CDR3 coding DNA: TGCAGCGTTGCGTTTAGGGGGGGAACTCGGGAGCAGTACTTC. The chain carries TRBV29-1 and TRBJ2-7; TRBD2 might be the D (7 bases). The CDR3 runs 14 residues. Per the germline V gene, CDR1 is SQVTM and CDR2 is ANQGSEA. Trimming shortened V by 4 bases and J by 7 bases, and 20 bases separated the two germline ends.

This clonotype occurred many times. This chain joins TRBV10-3 and TRBJ1-1; D is ambiguous. The CDR3 totals 12 residues. V lost 8 bases and J lost 3, with 10 bases in between. Germline values: CDR1 ENHRY, CDR2 SYGVKD. Here the CDR3 DNA reads TGTGCCATCGCCAGTTCAGACACTGAAGCTTTCTTT. Translation: CAIASSDTEAFF.

The V gene is TRBV11-1, the J gene TRBJ1-1; D may be TRBD1 (5 bases). V was clipped by 5 bases and J by 1 base, with 26 bases between them. Germline V lookup: CDR1 SGHAT, CDR2 FQDESV (reference sequence). This CDR3 region has 19 residues. This CDR3 is CASSPLIRRTLEQNTEAFF. The CDR3 bases are TGTGCCAGCAGCCCATTGATTAGGCGGACACTGGAGCAGAACACTGAAGCTTTCTTT.

This clonotype has a count of ten or more. The rearrangement uses TRBV20-1 and TRBJ2-1; D unclear. CDR1 is DFQATT, CDR2 SNEGSKA, per germline (reference sequence). The CDR3 is made up of 12 amino acids. V was trimmed by 3 bases and J by 2 bases, leaving 5 bases between them. The CDR3 region is CSASAPYNEQFF. As DNA, the CDR3 is TGCAGTGCTAGTGCCCCCTACAATGAGCAGTTCTTC.

This clonotype was found a few times. The J gene is TRBJ2-1, the V gene TRBV20-1; D gene ambiguous. This CDR3 has 13 residues. V gave up 8 bases and J gave up 8 bases, with 19 bases separating them. CDR1 is DFQATT and CDR2 is SNEGSKA in the germline V gene (reference sequence). The CDR3 bases are TGCAGTAGTAGTGGGTCCTCCGACGATGAGCAGTTCTTC. Protein product: CSSSGSSDDEQFF.

This clonotype was observed at least ten times. The rearrangement links TRBV28 to TRBJ2-7; TRBD1 matches 11 bases. Germline V gene lookup returns CDR1 MDHEN and CDR2 SYDVKM. With V trimmed by 5 bases and J by 4 bases, 4 bases remained unmatched. This CDR3 has 14 amino acids. CDR3 sequence (DNA): TGTGCCAGCAGTATAGGACAGGGGGCGTACGAGCAGTACTTC. It encodes CASSIGQGAYEQYF.

V usage is TRBV5-6 and J usage is TRBJ1-6, with unresolved D. Germline CDR1 and CDR2: SGHDT and YYEEEE. The CDR3 is made up of 14 amino acids. With 2 bases removed from V and 6 bases from J, the gap between germline ends came to 9 bases. The CDR3 here is CASSFIGVNSPLHF. CDR3 coding DNA: TGTGCCAGCAGCTTCATCGGGGTTAATTCACCCCTCCACTTT.

The chain employs TRBV19 and TRBJ1-1, with 7 positions matching TRBD1. The CDR3 contains 14 residues. V lost 1 base, J lost 1 base, and 0 bases stayed unmatched. Germline V gene sequence: CDR1 LNHDA, CDR2 SQIVND (reference sequence). The CDR3 region has the DNA TGTGCCAGTAGTATAGGACAGGGGAACACTGAAGCTTTCTTT. Protein sequence: CASSIGQGNTEAFF.

J is TRBJ2-5 and V is TRBV21-1; the table assigns TRBD1, which was not confirmed against the DNA. TRBV21-1 is reported as a pseudogene. The CDR3 has 17 residues. Here the CDR3 DNA reads TGTGCCAGCAGCAAAACCTGGACAGGGAAATACAGGGAGACCCAGTACTTC. Protein product: CASSKTWTGKYRETQYF.

This clonotype was recorded at least ten times. This chain uses TRBV27 with TRBJ2-1, with D possibly matching TRBD1 (6 bases). Deletions cut 5 bases from V and 0 bases from J, with 11 bases between. This CDR3 comprises 15 residues. The germline V gene encodes CDR1 MNHEY and CDR2 SMNVEV (reference sequence). The CDR3 is CASSLTGSSYNEQFF. CDR3 in DNA: TGTGCCAGCAGTCTTACAGGGAGCTCCTACAATGAGCAGTTCTTC.

This clonotype was seen many times. V gene TRBV5-1 combines with J gene TRBJ2-7; unclear D gene. Germline loops: CDR1 SGHRS, CDR2 YFSETQ. This CDR3 has 12 amino acids. Trimming removed 3 bases from V and 3 bases from J, with 7 bases in between. Here the CDR3 DNA reads TGCGCCAGCAGCTCTCCCAACTACGAGCAGTACTTC. Translated: CASSSPNYEQYF.

The table lists this clonotype with many counts. V usage is TRBV20-1 and J usage is TRBJ2-1, with TRBD2 as a possible D gene (5 bases). The CDR3 runs 13 residues. CDR1 is DFQATT and CDR2 is SNEGSKA in the germline V gene (reference sequence). V was trimmed by 3 bases and J by 1 base, leaving 7 bases between them. DNA of the CDR3: TGCAGTGCTAGTGGGGAGTCCTACAATGAGCAGTTCTTC. Its translation: CSASGESYNEQFF.

This clonotype showed up just a few times. The J gene is TRBJ2-7, the V gene TRBV29-1, with 8 bases matching TRBD1. Germline lookup yields CDR1 SQVTM and CDR2 ANQGSEA. The CDR3 has 15 amino acids. V lost 0 bases, J lost 7 bases, and 11 bases stayed unmatched. CDR3 coding DNA: TGCAGCGTTGAAGACCCCGGGACAGGAGCCGCTGAGCAGTACTTC. Protein: CSVEDPGTGAAEQYF.

This clonotype was observed at least ten times. This rearrangement joins TRBV20-1 to TRBJ2-5; 9 bases agree with TRBD1. The CDR3 is 15 residues long. Germline V CDR1 and CDR2: DFQATT, SNEGSKA (reference sequence). In DNA form, the CDR3 reads TGCAGCACGTACCGGGACAGGGTTCTGCAAGAGACCCAGTACTTC. Protein sequence: CSTYRDRVLQETQYF.

This clonotype was observed many times. The genes are TRBV6-2 or TRBV6-3 and TRBJ2-1; D perhaps matches TRBD1 (5 bases). The germline CDR1 and CDR2 sequences are MNHEY and SVGEGT. CDR3 length: 13 residues. V was trimmed by 5 bases and J by 7 bases, leaving 12 bases between them. CDR3: CASSQGALNEQFF. The CDR3 DNA sequence: TGTGCCAGCAGTCAAGGGGCTTTAAATGAGCAGTTCTTC.

This clonotype was detected ten times or more. The genes are TRBV29-1 and TRBJ2-1, with D tentatively TRBD2 (6 bases). Germline V gives CDR1 SQVTM, CDR2 ANQGSEA. This CDR3 is built from 16 residues. V lost 4 bases and J 0 bases, leaving 16 bases between the germline ends. The CDR3 nucleotides read TGCAGCGTTGGCGAAAGCGGACTAAGCTCCTACAATGAGCAGTTCTTC. It is translated as CSVGESGLSSYNEQFF.

This clonotype was recorded many times. The chain links TRBV5-4 to TRBJ2-7; the match to TRBD2 covers 7 bases. The CDR3 runs 14 residues. From germline, CDR1 is SGHNT and CDR2 YYREEE (reference sequence). The ends lost 7 bases at V and 2 bases at J; junction bases unmatched: 9. CDR3 residues: CASSPAGAPYEQYF. CDR3 bases: TGTGCCAGCTCGCCGGCGGGAGCCCCCTACGAGCAGTACTTC. Looking up the rest from reference TRBV5-4 and TRBJ2-7 gives the full variable domain: ETGVTQSPTHLIKTRGQQVTLRCSSQSGHNTVSWYQQALGQGPQFIFQYYREEENGRGNFPPRFSGLQFPNYSSELNVNALELDDSALYLCASSPAGAPYEQYFGPGTRLTVT.

This clonotype was seen many times. The rearrangement links TRBV4-2 to TRBJ2-2; D uncertain. Trimming shortened V by 0 bases and J by 0 bases, and 8 bases separated the two germline ends. Germline lookup yields CDR1 LGHNA and CDR2 YNFKEQ. The CDR3 sequence is 16 residues long. CDR3 nucleotide sequence: TGTGCCAGCAGCCAAGAATGGTCGGCGAACACCGGGGAGCTGTTTTTT. Translation gives CASSQEWSANTGELFF.

V is TRBV11-2 and J is TRBJ2-3, with D uncertain. Germline V CDR1 and CDR2: SGHAT, FQNNGV. Trimming removed 1 base at V and 5 bases at J, with 10 bases between. This CDR3 has 14 residues. For the CDR3, the DNA is TGTGCCAGCAGCTTAGCCAGACATCAAGATACGCAGTATTTT. It yields the protein CASSLARHQDTQYF.

This clonotype was observed at least ten times. The chain is built from TRBV20-1 and TRBJ2-7; 7 bases agree with TRBD2. CDR1 and CDR2 (germline): DFQATT, SNEGSKA (reference sequence). This CDR3 is built from 14 residues. After removal of 5 bases from V and 2 bases from J, the junction contained 9 bases not matched to a gene. The CDR3 spells CSADGGGLPYEQYF. CDR3 nucleotides: TGCAGTGCTGACGGCGGGGGACTCCCCTACGAGCAGTACTTC.

This clonotype was recorded many times. The rearrangement joins TRBV6-5 to TRBJ1-5, with D unresolved. Trimming removed 6 bases from V and 0 bases from J, with 12 bases in between. The CDR3 consists of 15 residues. Germline CDR1 is MNHEY and CDR2 is SVGAGI. As DNA, the CDR3 is TGTGCCAGCAGGCCTAGACATTATAGCAATCAGCCCCAGCATTTT. Its protein product is CASRPRHYSNQPQHF.

Ten or more counts support this clonotype. The genes are TRBV4-3 and TRBJ2-7; either TRBD1 or TRBD2 may supply D (5 bases each). Trimming pared 1 base from V and 3 bases from J, leaving 13 bases between. Germline V CDR1 and CDR2: LGHNA, YSLEER. The CDR3 consists of 15 residues. DNA of the CDR3: TGCGCCAGCAGCCAAGCTCCCGGGACGTACTACGAGCAGTACTTC. Translated: CASSQAPGTYYEQYF.

There are many counts of this clonotype. The CDR3 DNA is TGTGCCACCCGCTCCGGGACTAGCGTTAATGAGCAGTTCTTC. Its translation: CATRSGTSVNEQFF. The V call is TRBV15, the J call TRBJ2-1; 10 bases align to TRBD2. V trimming: 8 bases; J trimming: 7 bases; junction bases outside the gene matches: 8. The CDR3 sequence is 14 residues long. Per germline, CDR1 LNHNV and CDR2 YYDKDF (reference sequence).